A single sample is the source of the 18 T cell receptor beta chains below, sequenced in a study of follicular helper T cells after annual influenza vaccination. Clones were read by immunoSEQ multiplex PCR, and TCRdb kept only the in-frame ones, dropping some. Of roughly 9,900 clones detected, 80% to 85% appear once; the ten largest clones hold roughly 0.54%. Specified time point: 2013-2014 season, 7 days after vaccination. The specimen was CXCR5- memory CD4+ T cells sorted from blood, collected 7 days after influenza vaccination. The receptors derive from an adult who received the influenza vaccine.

Here the CDR3 reads CASSLSPGSYGYTF. CDR3 nucleotides: TGTGCCAGCAGTTTATCGCCAGGTTCCTATGGCTACACCTTC. This chain connects TRBV27 to TRBJ1-2; D remains unclear. The CDR3 has 14 amino acids. In germline, CDR1 is MNHEY, CDR2 SMNVEV (reference sequence). Deletions cut 0 bases from V and 4 bases from J, with 9 bases between.

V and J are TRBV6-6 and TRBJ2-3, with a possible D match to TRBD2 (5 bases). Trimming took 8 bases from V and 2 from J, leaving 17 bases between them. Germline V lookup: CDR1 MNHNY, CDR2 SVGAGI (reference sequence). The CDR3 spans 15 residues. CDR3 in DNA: TGTGCCAGCGGAACACTAGACCCTAACACAGATACGCAGTATTTT. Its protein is CASGTLDPNTDTQYF.

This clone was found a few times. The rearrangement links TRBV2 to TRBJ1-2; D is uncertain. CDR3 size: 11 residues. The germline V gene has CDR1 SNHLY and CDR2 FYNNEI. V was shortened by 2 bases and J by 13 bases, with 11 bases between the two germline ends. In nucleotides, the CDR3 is TGTGCCAGCAGTGAACGGATCCCAGGCACCTTC. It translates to CASSERIPGTF.

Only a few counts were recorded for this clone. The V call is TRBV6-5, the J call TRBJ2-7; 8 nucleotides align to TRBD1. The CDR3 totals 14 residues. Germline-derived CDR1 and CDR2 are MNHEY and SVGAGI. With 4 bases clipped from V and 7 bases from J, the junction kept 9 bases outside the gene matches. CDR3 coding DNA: TGTGCCAGCAGTTTCCCAGGGACAGGAGTAGAGCAGTACTTC. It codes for CASSFPGTGVEQYF.

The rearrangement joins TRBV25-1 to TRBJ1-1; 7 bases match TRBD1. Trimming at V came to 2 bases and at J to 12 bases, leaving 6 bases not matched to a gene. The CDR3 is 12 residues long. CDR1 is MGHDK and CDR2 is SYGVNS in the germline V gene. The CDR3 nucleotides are TGTGCCAGCAGTGAACCGACAGGGAGGTCTTTCTTT. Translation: CASSEPTGRSFF.

The CDR3 loop is CASSPSGWADTQYF. The DNA of the CDR3 is TGTGCCAGCAGTCCTAGTGGGTGGGCAGATACGCAGTATTTT. The chain couples TRBV27 to TRBJ2-3; D is unclear. This CDR3 has 14 amino acids. V lost 5 bases and J lost 4, with 13 bases in between. Germline V gene data show CDR1 as MNHEY and CDR2 as SMNVEV (reference sequence).

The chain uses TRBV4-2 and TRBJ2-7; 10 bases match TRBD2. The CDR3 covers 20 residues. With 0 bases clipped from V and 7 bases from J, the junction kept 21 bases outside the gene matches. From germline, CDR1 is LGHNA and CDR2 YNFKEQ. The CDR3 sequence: CASSQDRPFDAAGGPGEQYF. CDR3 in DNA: TGTGCCAGCAGCCAAGACAGGCCCTTCGACGCAGCGGGAGGGCCGGGGGAGCAGTACTTC.

DNA of the CDR3: TGTGCCAGCAGTTCCCTTAGAATGCCTGCGAGCGAGCAGTACTTC. Its translation is CASSSLRMPASEQYF. The genes are TRBV28 and TRBJ2-7; D remains unclear. This CDR3 spans 15 amino acids. Germline CDR1 MDHEN, CDR2 SYDVKM. Between the trimmed V and J ends, which lost 4 bases and 6 bases, there was a span of 19 bases.

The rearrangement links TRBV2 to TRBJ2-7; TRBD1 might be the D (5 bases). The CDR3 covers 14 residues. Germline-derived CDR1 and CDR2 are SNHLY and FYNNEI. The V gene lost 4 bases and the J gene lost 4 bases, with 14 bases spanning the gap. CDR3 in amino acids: CASSASQGRYEQYF. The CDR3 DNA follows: TGTGCCAGCAGTGCATCCCAGGGCAGGTACGAGCAGTACTTC.

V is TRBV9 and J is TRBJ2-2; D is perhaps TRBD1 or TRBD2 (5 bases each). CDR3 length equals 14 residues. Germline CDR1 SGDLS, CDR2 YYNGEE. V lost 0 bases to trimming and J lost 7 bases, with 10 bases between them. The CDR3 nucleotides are TGTGCCAGCAGCGTAGGGGGGTACGACGGGGAGCTGTTTTTT. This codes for CASSVGGYDGELFF.

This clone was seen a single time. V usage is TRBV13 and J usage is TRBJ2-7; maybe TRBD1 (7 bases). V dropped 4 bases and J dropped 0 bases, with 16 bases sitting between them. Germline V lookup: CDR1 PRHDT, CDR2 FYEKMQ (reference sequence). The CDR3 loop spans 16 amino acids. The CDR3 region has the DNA TGTGCCAGCAGCTCCAGGGGGGACGGGAGCTCCTACGAGCAGTACTTC. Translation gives CASSSRGDGSSYEQYF.

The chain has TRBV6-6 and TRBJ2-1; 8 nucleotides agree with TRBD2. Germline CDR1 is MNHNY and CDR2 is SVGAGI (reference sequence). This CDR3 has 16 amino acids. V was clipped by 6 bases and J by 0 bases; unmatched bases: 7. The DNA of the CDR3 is TGTGCCAGCAGAAGTAGCGGGACAAGCTCCTACAATGAGCAGTTCTTC. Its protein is CASRSSGTSSYNEQFF.

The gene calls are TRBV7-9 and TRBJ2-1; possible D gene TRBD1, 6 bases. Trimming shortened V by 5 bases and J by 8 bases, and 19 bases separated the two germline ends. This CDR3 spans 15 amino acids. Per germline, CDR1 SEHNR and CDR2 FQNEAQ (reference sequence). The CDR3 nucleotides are TGTGCCAGCAGCCTTAAGATAGGGGGTGTAGATGAGCAGTTCTTC. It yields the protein CASSLKIGGVDEQFF. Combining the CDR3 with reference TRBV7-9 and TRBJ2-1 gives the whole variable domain DTGVSQNPRHKITKRGQNVTFRCDPISEHNRLYWYRQTLGQGPEFLTYFQNEAQLEKSRLLSDRFSAERPKGSFSTLEIQRTEQGDSAMYLCASSLKIGGVDEQFFGPGTRLTVL.

The CDR3: CASSEARRLPYGYTF. The CDR3 nucleotides read TGTGCCAGCAGTGAAGCGCGCCGCCTTCCGTATGGCTACACCTTC. This chain links TRBV6-1 with TRBJ1-2; the D is unclear. The CDR3 is made up of 15 amino acids. Looked up from germline, CDR1 is MNHNS and CDR2 is SASEGT. With 0 bases removed from V and 5 bases from J, the gap between germline ends came to 13 bases.

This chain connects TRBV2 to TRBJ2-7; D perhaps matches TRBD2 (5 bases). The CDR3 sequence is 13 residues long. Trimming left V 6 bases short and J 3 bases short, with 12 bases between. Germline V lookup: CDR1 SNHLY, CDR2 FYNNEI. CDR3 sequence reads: CASSQRARYEQYF. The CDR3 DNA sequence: TGTGCCAGCAGCCAGAGGGCCCGCTACGAGCAGTACTTC.

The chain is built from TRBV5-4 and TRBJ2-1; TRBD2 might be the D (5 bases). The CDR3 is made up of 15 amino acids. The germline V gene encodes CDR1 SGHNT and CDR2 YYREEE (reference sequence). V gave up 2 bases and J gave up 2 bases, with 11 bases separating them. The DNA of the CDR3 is TGTGCCAGCAGCTTACGGGATCGGACCTACAATGAGCAGTTCTTC. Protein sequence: CASSLRDRTYNEQFF.

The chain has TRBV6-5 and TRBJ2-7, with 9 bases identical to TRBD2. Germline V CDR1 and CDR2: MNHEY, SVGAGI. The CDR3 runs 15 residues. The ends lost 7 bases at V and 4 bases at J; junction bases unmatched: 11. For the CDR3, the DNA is TGTGCCAGCACCGGGGGGGCTAGCGGGATGTACGAGCAGTACTTC. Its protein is CASTGGASGMYEQYF.

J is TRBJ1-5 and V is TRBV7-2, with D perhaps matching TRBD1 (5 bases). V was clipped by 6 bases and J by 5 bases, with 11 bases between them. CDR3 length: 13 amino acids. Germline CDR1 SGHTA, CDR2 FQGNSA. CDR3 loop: CASREGWDQPQHF. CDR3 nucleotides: TGTGCCAGCAGGGAGGGGTGGGATCAGCCCCAGCATTTT.